The present T cell receptor (beta chain) was sequenced within a study of T cells in localized non-small cell lung cancer. The protocol was immunoSEQ multiplex PCR, while the TCRdb copy is restricted to in-frame clones and leaves out a portion. This table has around 20,000 clones, approximately 87% appearing once. Notes on the study in general: Among blood samples, higher T cell density accompanied longer overall survival. Adjacent lung tissue had a median approximately 61 of the top 100 clones found in the tumor. The study found T cell clonality highest in uninvolved adjacent lung, above tumor.

To note about this clone: Its antigen is undetermined.

The sequenced sample was PBMCs, obtained before any cancer treatment. The receptor comes from a woman aged 40-69 years with stage II squamous cell lung carcinoma.

The CDR3 sequence: CASSLYFGNTIYF. The CDR3, as DNA: TGTGCCAGCAGCTTATACTTTGGAAACACCATATATTTT. V gene TRBV7-2 combines with J gene TRBJ1-3; D remains unclear. Trimming cost V 2 bases and J 3 bases, with 5 bases left between them. Germline CDR1 reads SGHTA; CDR2 reads FQGNSA. The CDR3 consists of 13 residues.